Listed here are 5 T cell receptor beta chains from one sample, sequenced in a study of T cell responses to AZD1222 COVID-19 vaccine. TCRdb's copy holds only in-frame clones and misses some; the assay was immunoSEQ multiplex PCR. The sample lists more than 85,000 clones, 88% occurring once. The input for sequencing was peripheral blood, taken on day 0 of MenACWY control vaccination. The receptors derive from an adult in good health.

V and J are TRBV7-9 and TRBJ2-1, with a possible D match to TRBD1 (6 bases). The germline V and J ends were trimmed by 5 bases and 5 bases, with 10 bases remaining between them. The germline V gene encodes CDR1 SEHNR and CDR2 FQNEAQ (reference sequence). The CDR3 has 13 amino acids. CDR3 in DNA: TGTGCCAGCAGCGGGGGACACGACAATGAGCAGTTCTTC. It yields the protein CASSGGHDNEQFF.

The J gene is TRBJ1-5, the V gene TRBV5-4; D gene ambiguous. V gave up 2 bases and J gave up 4 bases, with 4 bases separating them. Germline-derived CDR1 and CDR2 are SGHNT and YYREEE (reference sequence). CDR3 size: 12 residues. The CDR3 nucleotides are TGTGCCAGCAGCTTCGGGAATCAGCCCCAGCATTTT. Protein: CASSFGNQPQHF.

The chain couples TRBV6-5 to TRBJ2-7; TRBD2 matches at 8 bases. CDR1 and CDR2 (germline): MNHEY, SVGAGI. Trimming at V came to 0 bases and at J to 5 bases, leaving 3 bases not matched to a gene. CDR3 length: 14 amino acids. The CDR3 nucleotides read TGTGCCAGCAGTTACTCCCAGCGGGAGAACGAGCAGTACTTC. This translates into CASSYSQRENEQYF.

The rearrangement joins TRBV11-2 to TRBJ1-3, with D hard to call. The ends were cut back, 1 base at V and 4 bases at J, with 8 bases in the middle. Germline CDR1 is SGHAT and CDR2 is FQNNGV. This CDR3 is built from 14 residues. The CDR3 reads CASSLVGLGNTIYF. In nucleotides, the CDR3 is TGTGCCAGCAGCTTAGTGGGTTTGGGAAACACCATATATTTT.

The genes are TRBV6-2 or TRBV6-3 and TRBJ1-5; no firm D call. Germline CDR1 MNHEY, CDR2 SVGEGT. V gave up 5 bases and J gave up 6 bases, with 17 bases separating them. The CDR3 loop spans 15 amino acids. CDR3 nucleotides: TGTGCCAGCAGTACGAGAGCCGAGAACGGTCAGCCCCAGCATTTT. It yields the protein CASSTRAENGQPQHF.